Listed below are T cell receptor beta chains from one sample, sequenced in a study of CD8+ T cells in alopecia areata. The data were produced by immunoSEQ multiplex PCR, yet TCRdb's version contains in-frame clones alone and is incomplete. Seen here are 110,000 to 150,000 clones, 45% to 65% observed once, and the top ten hold 15% to 20%. The sample in question was CD8+ T cells sorted from blood, obtained at week 4, from a patient treated with tofacitinib. The receptors stem from a human donor with alopecia areata. CDR3s include the opening cysteine and the closing phenylalanine or tryptophan. A D gene is named only where the DNA matches it firmly. Where a row states a size, it is once, few, many or the class of an expanded clone; other rows omit it.

v_call	d_call	j_call	clone_size	cdr3_aa	cdr3_nt
TRBV10-2	-	TRBJ1-1	-	CASRPGQNTEAFF	TGCGCCAGCAGACCGGGACAGAACACTGAAGCTTTCTTT
TRBV30	-	TRBJ2-3	-	CAWSMGDTQYF	TGTGCCTGGAGTATGGGAGATACGCAGTATTTT
TRBV29-1	-	TRBJ2-2	-	CSVRVSGELFF	TGCAGCGTGAGGGTGTCCGGGGAGCTGTTTTTT
TRBV6-5	-	TRBJ2-3	-	CATETIDTQYF	TGTGCCACCGAGACAATAGATACGCAGTATTTT
TRBV11-3	-	TRBJ2-7	-	CASSLRGQGNEQYF	TGTGCCAGCAGCCTCCGGGGACAAGGCAACGAGCAGTACTTC
TRBV11-3	-	TRBJ2-5	-	CASSLSQQETQYF	TGTGCCAGCAGCTTGAGCCAACAAGAGACCCAGTACTTC
TRBV27	-	TRBJ2-2	-	CASSLGGGSGELFF	TGTGCCAGCAGTTTAGGAGGGGGCAGCGGGGAGCTGTTTTTT
TRBV9	-	TRBJ1-2	-	CASSVFSGKTGYTF	TGTGCCAGCAGCGTATTCTCAGGGAAGACCGGCTACACCTTC
TRBV6-1	TRBD1	TRBJ2-5	once	CASSEGQGAETQYF	TGTGCCAGCAGTGAAGGACAGGGTGCCGAGACCCAGTACTTC
TRBV5-1	TRBD2	TRBJ2-3	-	CASSRTSGLSTDTQYF	TGCGCCAGCAGCAGGACTAGCGGACTAAGCACAGATACGCAGTATTTT
TRBV7-2	-	TRBJ1-2	-	CASSSRGRGSHGYTF	TGTGCCAGCAGTTCGCGGGGCAGGGGATCCCATGGCTACACCTTC
TRBV19	-	TRBJ2-5	-	CASSIWLNQETQYF	TGTGCCAGTAGTATTTGGCTCAACCAAGAGACCCAGTACTTC
TRBV7-8	-	TRBJ2-7	-	CASSPGVTVYEQYF	TGTGCCAGCAGCCCTGGCGTGACAGTCTACGAGCAGTACTTC
TRBV5-6	-	TRBJ2-7	-	CASSLGQGSFGYEQYF	TGTGCCAGCAGCTTGGGGCAGGGTAGTTTTGGCTACGAGCAGTACTTC
TRBV7-9	-	TRBJ2-1	few	CASSLGDGYNEQFF	TGTGCCAGCAGTCTAGGGGACGGCTACAATGAGCAGTTCTTC
TRBV11-2	-	TRBJ2-3	-	CASRTPGVADTQYF	TGTGCCAGCAGAACTCCAGGGGTCGCAGATACGCAGTATTTT
TRBV5-1	-	TRBJ1-1	-	CASSLARQLNTEAFF	TGCGCCAGCAGCTTGGCCCGACAGCTGAACACTGAAGCTTTCTTT
TRBV30	-	TRBJ1-6	-	CAWNDAGIWDSPLHF	TGTGCCTGGAACGATGCGGGGATTTGGGATTCACCCCTCCACTTT
TRBV29-1	TRBD1	TRBJ1-6	-	CRKGAEGNSPLHF	TGCAGAAAGGGGGCCGAAGGTAATTCACCCCTCCACTTT
TRBV9	TRBD2	TRBJ2-5	-	CASSALGLVQETQYF	TGTGCCAGCAGCGCCCTCGGACTAGTCCAAGAGACCCAGTACTTC
TRBV29-1	-	TRBJ1-2	-	CSVWSVDNYGYTF	TGCAGCGTTTGGTCGGTCGATAACTATGGCTACACCTTC
TRBV29-1	TRBD1	TRBJ2-5	-	CSVDTPGQGSETQYF	TGCAGCGTGGATACTCCGGGACAGGGTTCGGAGACCCAGTACTTC
TRBV19	-	TRBJ2-2	-	CASLHSTGELFF	TGTGCCAGCCTTCACTCCACCGGGGAGCTGTTTTTT
TRBV6-6	-	TRBJ2-1	-	CASSSSGSYNEQFF	TGTGCCAGCAGTTCCTCGGGGTCCTACAATGAGCAGTTCTTC
TRBV29-1	TRBD1	TRBJ1-2	once	CSVKGAGKGYGYTF	TGCAGCGTTAAGGGGGCGGGAAAGGGCTATGGCTACACCTTC
TRBV6-5	-	TRBJ1-1	few	CASSTGQSNTEAFF	TGTGCCAGCAGTACAGGACAGTCGAACACTGAAGCTTTCTTT
TRBV11-2	-	TRBJ1-2	-	CASSFRDANYGYTF	TGTGCCAGCAGCTTCCGGGACGCTAACTATGGCTACACCTTC
TRBV7-9	-	TRBJ2-7	-	CASSPRGTYEQYF	TGTGCCAGCAGCCCACGCGGGACCTACGAGCAGTACTTC
TRBV7-9	-	TRBJ1-1	-	CASSIGPGFGFPLNTEAFF	TGTGCCAGCAGCATTGGGCCAGGGTTTGGTTTTCCTTTGAACACTGAAGCTTTCTTT
TRBV11-2	-	TRBJ2-5	-	CASSLDGVETQYF	TGTGCCAGCAGCTTAGATGGGGTAGAGACCCAGTACTTC
TRBV29-1	-	TRBJ2-1	few	CSVESLSEGNEQFF	TGCAGCGTTGAGAGTCTATCGGAGGGCAATGAGCAGTTCTTC
TRBV27	TRBD1	TRBJ2-7	-	CASSLWGQGEYEQYF	TGTGCCAGCAGTTTATGGGGACAGGGGGAATACGAGCAGTACTTC
TRBV20-1	-	TRBJ2-1	once	CSAKTLNEQFF	TGCAGTGCTAAGACCCTCAATGAGCAGTTCTTC
TRBV27	-	TRBJ1-1	-	CASSSLARVSTEAFF	TGTGCCAGCAGTTCCCTCGCTCGGGTCTCCACTGAAGCTTTCTTT
TRBV30	-	TRBJ2-2	-	CAWSLGTGELFF	TGTGCCTGGAGTTTAGGAACCGGGGAGCTGTTTTTT
TRBV5-1	-	TRBJ2-2	-	CASSFLKGVGNTGELFF	TGCGCCAGCAGCTTTTTAAAGGGGGTCGGAAACACCGGGGAGCTGTTTTTT
TRBV5-1	-	TRBJ2-1	-	CASSPLGGSYSYNEQFF	TGCGCCAGCAGCCCCCTAGGGGGTTCCTATTCCTACAATGAGCAGTTCTTC
TRBV30	-	TRBJ1-1	-	CAWKGPVNTEAFF	TGTGCCTGGAAGGGCCCCGTGAACACTGAAGCTTTCTTT
TRBV4-1	-	TRBJ1-5	-	CASSPVLGNQPQHF	TGCGCCAGCAGCCCGGTACTCGGCAATCAGCCCCAGCATTTT
TRBV5-1	-	TRBJ1-1	few	CASSFGQNTEAFF	TGCGCCAGCAGCTTCGGACAGAACACTGAAGCTTTCTTT
TRBV6-5	-	TRBJ1-5	few	CASSLGQNNQPQHF	TGTGCCAGCAGTCTCGGACAGAACAATCAGCCCCAGCATTTT
TRBV13	TRBD2	TRBJ2-7	few	CASSLAGGYEQYF	TGTGCCAGCAGCTTAGCGGGGGGATACGAGCAGTACTTC
TRBV5-8	-	TRBJ2-7	few	CASSQGETAEQYF	TGTGCCAGCAGCCAAGGCGAGACAGCCGAGCAGTACTTC
TRBV13	-	TRBJ2-3	-	CASSPVSTDTQYF	TGTGCCAGCAGCCCGGTCAGCACAGATACGCAGTATTTT
TRBV9	TRBD2	TRBJ2-3	-	CASSVVGGGSTDTQYF	TGTGCCAGCAGCGTAGTCGGCGGGGGGAGCACAGATACGCAGTATTTT
TRBV5-1	-	TRBJ2-7	-	CASSLRRVGSDEQYF	TGCGCCAGCAGCTTGCGTCGGGTCGGTTCCGACGAGCAGTACTTC
TRBV4-1	TRBD1	TRBJ2-7	-	CASSQVGTGPYEQYF	TGCGCCAGCAGCCAAGTAGGGACAGGGCCCTACGAGCAGTACTTC
TRBV9	TRBD2	TRBJ2-7	-	CASSVGLAGAAYEQYF	TGTGCCAGCAGCGTGGGACTAGCGGGGGCCGCCTACGAGCAGTACTTC
TRBV5-4	-	TRBJ1-2	few	CASSLRGENYGYTF	TGTGCCAGCAGCTTGCGGGGAGAAAACTATGGCTACACCTTC
TRBV5-1	-	TRBJ1-1	few	CASRWAGATEAFF	TGCGCCAGCCGTTGGGCAGGAGCCACTGAAGCTTTCTTT
TRBV10-3	-	TRBJ2-1	few	CAISEGSGNEQFF	TGTGCCATCAGTGAGGGTAGCGGCAATGAGCAGTTCTTC
TRBV5-1	TRBD1	TRBJ2-1	-	CASSFRTGGYNEQFF	TGCGCCAGCAGCTTCCGGACAGGGGGCTACAATGAGCAGTTCTTC
TRBV2	TRBD2	TRBJ2-1	-	CASSEVELAGYNEQFF	TGTGCCAGCAGTGAAGTTGAACTAGCGGGTTACAATGAGCAGTTCTTC
TRBV29-1	TRBD1	TRBJ2-7	-	CSVETGGTEQYF	TGCAGCGTAGAGACAGGGGGCACCGAGCAGTACTTC
TRBV7-6	-	TRBJ2-7	-	CASSSGPVAPYEQYF	TGTGCCAGCAGCTCCGGGCCAGTTGCTCCCTACGAGCAGTACTTC
TRBV27	TRBD2	TRBJ2-3	few	CASSLPSGDTDTQYF	TGTGCCAGCAGTTTGCCTAGCGGGGACACAGATACGCAGTATTTT
TRBV23-1	TRBD1	TRBJ1-5	-	CASSRNSDRGPSNQPQHF	TGCGCCAGCAGTCGAAATTCGGACAGGGGGCCGAGCAATCAGCCCCAGCATTTT
TRBV27	-	TRBJ2-6	-	CASTSDSHSPSGANVLTF	TGTGCCAGCACCTCGGACAGCCATTCCCCCTCTGGGGCCAACGTCCTGACTTTC
TRBV4-1	-	TRBJ1-1	-	CASSHGGTEAFF	TGCGCCAGCAGTCACGGAGGGACTGAAGCTTTCTTT
TRBV4-3	TRBD1	TRBJ1-3	-	CASSLLDRGNTIYF	TGCGCCAGCAGCCTCCTGGACAGGGGGAACACCATATATTTT